The rows below give T cell receptor beta chains drawn from one sample of a study of cytomegalovirus exposure and HLA in healthy donors. Clones were sequenced by immunoSEQ multiplex PCR, and TCRdb holds only the in-frame ones, with some missing. Of under 150,000 clones listed, 78% are singletons. The material sequenced was PBMCs. Receptors were obtained from a man in his forties or fifties in good health and CMV-seropositive. CDR3s include the opening cysteine and the closing phenylalanine or tryptophan. Each record gives: V gene, J gene, CDR3 protein.

TRBV6-4	TRBJ1-5	CASSDWSGGVNNQPQHF
TRBV27	TRBJ1-2	CASSSLQGARRYTF
TRBV9	TRBJ2-7	CASSPGASGFSYEQYF
TRBV6-5	TRBJ2-3	CASKTDTITDTQYF
TRBV5-1	TRBJ2-2	CASSGRGDTGELFF
TRBV9	TRBJ1-5	CASSVGVTHDQPQHF
TRBV7-3	TRBJ2-5	CASSLAGGQETQYF
TRBV30	TRBJ1-5	CAWRRQGHSNQPQHF
TRBV4-1	TRBJ2-5	CASSQGWAQETQYF
TRBV15	TRBJ2-7	CATSPGGSYEQYF
TRBV6-1	TRBJ2-7	CASRPVTGGSYEQYF